These 15 T cell receptor beta chains came from one sample sequenced in a study of T cell responses to AZD1222 COVID-19 vaccine. The method was immunoSEQ multiplex PCR; TCRdb's version includes in-frame clones alone and lacks a portion of them. The table has more than 70,000 clones, around nine tenths seen once. The sample here was peripheral blood, taken 28 days after the second AZD1222 dose. These receptors were taken from an adult who received the AZD1222 COVID-19 vaccine.

The J gene is TRBJ1-2, the V gene TRBV2, with a possible D match to TRBD1 (6 bases). Germline V gene lookup returns CDR1 SNHLY and CDR2 FYNNEI. V gave up 3 bases and J gave up 8 bases, with 13 bases separating them. This CDR3 comprises 13 residues. CDR3 sequence (DNA): TGTGCCAGCAGTGACAGGGGCACGTGGGGCTACACCTTC. Protein product: CASSDRGTWGYTF.

The gene calls are TRBV30 and TRBJ2-7, with 13 bases lining up with TRBD2. Germline values: CDR1 GTSNPN, CDR2 SVGIG (reference sequence). Losses at the gene ends were 5 bases for V and 6 bases for J; bases not matched to a gene: 7. This CDR3 spans 14 amino acids. CDR3 residues: CAWAAGLAGAEQYF. DNA for the CDR3: TGTGCCTGGGCCGCCGGACTAGCGGGAGCCGAGCAGTACTTC.

The chain carries TRBV9 and TRBJ2-3, with D uncertain. Germline V gene lookup returns CDR1 SGDLS and CDR2 YYNGEE. This CDR3 spans 13 amino acids. V shed 6 bases and J shed 6 bases, with 14 bases lying between them. CDR3 sequence (DNA): TGTGCCAGCAACCCCGCGGCAAGGGATACGCAGTATTTT. Protein: CASNPAARDTQYF.

This chain connects TRBV11-2 to TRBJ1-1; 9 positions match TRBD1. The CDR3 is made up of 13 amino acids. Trimming at V came to 5 bases and at J to 6 bases, leaving 4 bases not matched to a gene. The germline V gene encodes CDR1 SGHAT and CDR2 FQNNGV. The CDR3 bases are TGTGCCAGCAGCATGGGACAGGGCTCTGAAGCTTTCTTT. Its protein is CASSMGQGSEAFF. Full variable domain (remainder filled in from reference TRBV11-2 and TRBJ1-1): EAGVAQSPRYKIIEKRQSVAFWCNPISGHATLYWYQQILGQGPKLLIQFQNNGVVDDSQLPKDRFSAERLKGVDSTLKIQPAKLEDSAVYLCASSMGQGSEAFFGQGTRLTVV.

The chain has TRBV27 and TRBJ1-5; maybe TRBD1 (5 bases). Germline V gene sequence: CDR1 MNHEY, CDR2 SMNVEV (reference sequence). The CDR3 has 16 residues. The germline V and J ends were trimmed by 7 bases and 0 bases, with 16 bases remaining between them. The CDR3 loop reads CASNDKGSDSNQPQHF. The DNA for the CDR3 is TGTGCCAGCAATGATAAGGGGTCTGATAGCAATCAGCCCCAGCATTTT.

The rearrangement joins TRBV30 to TRBJ2-3; unclear D gene. Germline V CDR1 and CDR2: GTSNPN, SVGIG (reference sequence). V was trimmed by 4 bases and J by 0 bases, leaving 11 bases between them. The CDR3 loop spans 14 amino acids. In DNA form, the CDR3 reads TGTGCCTGGAAACCGGTAGCTAGCACAGATACGCAGTATTTT. Translating gives CAWKPVASTDTQYF. The full variable domain, completed using reference TRBV30 and TRBJ2-3, is SQTIHQWPATLVQPVGSPLSLECTVEGTSNPNLYWYRQAAGRGLQLLFYSVGIGQISSEVPQNLSASRPQDRQFILSSKKLLLSDSGFYLCAWKPVASTDTQYFGPGTRLTVL.

The chain has TRBV7-6 and TRBJ2-6; D gene unclear. In germline, CDR1 is SGHVS, CDR2 FNYEAQ. The CDR3 has 14 amino acids. V shed 5 bases and J shed 0 bases, with 5 bases lying between them. CDR3 DNA: TGTGCCAGCAGCGCCTCCTCTGGGGCCAACGTCCTGACTTTC. This encodes CASSASSGANVLTF.

The chain recombines TRBV5-1 with TRBJ2-2; D unresolved. There are 14 residues in the CDR3. The V and J ends lost 0 bases and 0 bases respectively, with 3 bases between them. Germline V gene data show CDR1 as SGHRS and CDR2 as YFSETQ. The CDR3, as DNA: TGCGCCAGCAGCTTGGTTCCGAACACCGGGGAGCTGTTTTTT. Its protein is CASSLVPNTGELFF.

The chain is built from TRBV4-1 and TRBJ1-1; D remains ambiguous. This CDR3 comprises 15 residues. Germline loops: CDR1 MGHRA, CDR2 YSYEKL. V lost 1 base, J lost 5 bases, and 14 bases lay in between. The CDR3 reads CASSQAGAGSTEAFF. CDR3 bases: TGCGCCAGCAGCCAAGCAGGAGCGGGTAGTACTGAAGCTTTCTTT.

The chain carries TRBV10-3 and TRBJ1-4; D call uncertain. CDR3 length: 16 amino acids. V lost 10 bases and J 4 bases, leaving 22 bases between the germline ends. Germline V gives CDR1 ENHRY, CDR2 SYGVKD. CDR3 sequence: CATSSGPRTDNEKLFF. In nucleotides, the CDR3 is TGTGCCACTTCTTCCGGGCCGAGAACAGATAATGAAAAACTGTTTTTT.

This clone occurred once. The J gene is TRBJ1-1, the V gene TRBV6-5; 7 bases are a match to TRBD1. This CDR3 contains 15 residues. Trimming at V came to 4 bases and at J to 2 bases, leaving 7 bases not matched to a gene. The germline V gene has CDR1 MNHEY and CDR2 SVGAGI. CDR3: CASSSHRGENTEAFF. Written as DNA, the CDR3 is TGTGCCAGCAGTTCCCACAGGGGTGAAAACACTGAAGCTTTCTTT.

The CDR3 DNA is TGTGCCAGCAGTTCAACGGGAGGGGTTCACGAGCAGTACTTC. This gives the protein CASSSTGGVHEQYF. The chain employs TRBV7-6 and TRBJ2-7; 8 nucleotides agree with TRBD2. Trimming removed 6 bases from V and 5 bases from J; junction bases left unmatched: 9. The CDR3 sequence is 14 residues long. The V gene's germline CDR1 is SGHVS and CDR2 FNYEAQ.

This clone was seen only a few times. The V call is TRBV27, the J call TRBJ1-3; D is perhaps TRBD1 (6 bases). The V end was cut by 3 bases, the J end by 4 bases, with 13 bases between. CDR3 length: 15 amino acids. From germline, CDR1 is MNHEY and CDR2 SMNVEV (reference sequence). The CDR3 DNA reads TGTGCCAGCAGTTTGGGGGGGGCTGCGGGAAACACCATATATTTT. Protein sequence: CASSLGGAAGNTIYF.

The DNA for the CDR3 is TGTGCCAGTAGTATGGGGGAGGTTTATGGCTACACCTTC. Translating gives CASSMGEVYGYTF. The genes are TRBV19 and TRBJ1-2; D possibly corresponds to TRBD1 (5 bases). V lost 3 bases and J lost 5, with 10 bases in between. Germline CDR1 LNHDA, CDR2 SQIVND (reference sequence). The CDR3 is made up of 13 amino acids.

The CDR3 bases are TGTGCCAGCAGCCCCCAGGCGGGGGGCCCCATAATACCCCAGTACTTC. Its translation is CASSPQAGGPIIPQYF. The chain employs TRBV3-1 (or the pseudogene TRBV3-2) and TRBJ2-5, with 8 bases fitting TRBD2. Germline V gives CDR1 LGHDT, CDR2 YNNKEL (reference sequence). There are 16 residues in the CDR3. V lost 4 bases and J lost 9; bases outside the gene matches: 16.